Each of the 32 T cell receptor beta chains below was sequenced from the same sample in a study of shared clonotypes between healthy human individuals (dated by TCRdb to 2018 to 2020). Library method: the immunoSEQ multiplex PCR assay. Entries here come from immuneACCESS through TCRdb and include only in-frame sequences with V and J called. Some clones fail to appear in such tables; in the studies checked, an unresolved V gene covers under half of the shortfall, and the cause of the remainder is unknown. The table for this sample lists approximately 95,000 clones; approximately 61% of them were counted only once. Roughly 43% of the sample comes from the top ten. The sequenced material came from memory CD8+ T cells sorted from blood. The cell subset or site label of this sample denotes: CD45RO+ cells pooled with CCR7-negative TemRA cells. Receptor source: a man younger than 45 in good health.

This chain connects TRBV28 to TRBJ1-2, with 7 positions matching TRBD1. Trimming cost V 6 bases and J 2 bases; bases outside gene matches: 9. The CDR3 runs to 15 residues. Looked up from germline, CDR1 is MDHEN and CDR2 is SYDVKM. As DNA, the CDR3 is TGTGCCAGCAGCCGTGGGACAGCAGAAAACTATGGCTACACCTTC. Translation gives CASSRGTAENYGYTF.

The chain links TRBV18 to TRBJ2-5; TRBD1 matches 9 bases. Germline V lookup: CDR1 KGHSH, CDR2 LQKENI. The trim removed 2 bases at V and 4 bases at J, leaving 11 bases unmatched. There are 17 residues in the CDR3. The CDR3 loop is CASSPSTGGARGETQYF. CDR3 DNA sequence: TGTGCCAGCTCACCAAGCACAGGGGGCGCGAGGGGAGAGACCCAGTACTTC.

This clone turned up a few times. The V call is TRBV27, the J call TRBJ2-7; 9 nucleotides line up with TRBD1. Germline V gives CDR1 MNHEY, CDR2 SMNVEV (reference sequence). The CDR3 has 13 residues. Trimming at V came to 5 bases and at J to 5 bases, leaving 4 bases not matched to a gene. CDR3 coding DNA: TGTGCCAGCAGTCTCGACAGGGGGAACGAGCAGTACTTC. Its translation is CASSLDRGNEQYF.

This chain uses TRBV11-3 with TRBJ2-1; TRBD2 matches 12 bases. V lost 5 bases to trimming and J lost 6 bases; unmatched junction nucleotides: 8. CDR3 length: 16 residues. From germline, CDR1 is SGHNT and CDR2 YENEEA. CDR3 in amino acids: CASSLHSSGRANEQFF. The DNA of the CDR3 is TGTGCCAGCAGCCTCCACTCTAGCGGGAGGGCCAATGAGCAGTTCTTC.

J is TRBJ2-1 and V is TRBV15; 10 bases fit TRBD2. V lost 2 bases, J lost 7 bases, and 8 bases stayed unmatched. The CDR3 consists of 16 residues. In germline, CDR1 is LNHNV, CDR2 YYDKDF (reference sequence). The CDR3 loop reads CATSRQAGGAFNEQFF. In DNA, the CDR3 is TGTGCCACCAGCAGACAAGCGGGAGGGGCTTTTAATGAGCAGTTCTTC.

Remarks on this clone: Germline is not matched at one junction end, which may reflect a read error. V and J are TRBV7-7 and TRBJ2-2; the match to TRBD2 covers 13 bases. The V gene's germline CDR1 is SSHAT and CDR2 FNYEAQ (reference sequence). This CDR3 has 15 residues. This chain's CDR3 is CASSGLAGELGELFF. The CDR3 DNA sequence: TGTGCTAGCAGTGGACTAGCGGGAGAGTTGGGGGAGCTGTTTTTT.

The chain carries TRBV27 and TRBJ2-3; D is possibly TRBD1 or TRBD2 (5 bases each). Trimming shortened V by 4 bases and J by 3 bases, and 14 bases separated the two germline ends. The CDR3 length is 15 residues. Germline CDR1 reads MNHEY; CDR2 reads SMNVEV (reference sequence). The CDR3 loop reads CASSYWGSRTDTQYF. The CDR3 DNA reads TGTGCCAGCAGTTATTGGGGGAGTAGAACAGATACGCAGTATTTT.

This rearrangement joins TRBV6-4 to TRBJ1-2, with D possibly being TRBD1 (5 bases). Germline lookup yields CDR1 MRHNA and CDR2 SNTAGT. V lost 6 bases, J lost 3 bases, and 8 bases lay in between. This CDR3 is built from 12 residues. The CDR3 loop is CASRGTDYGYTF. The DNA of the CDR3 is TGTGCCAGCAGGGGGACGGACTATGGCTACACCTTC.

This clone was observed a few times. The rearrangement joins TRBV15 to TRBJ2-1; 9 bases agree with TRBD1. The CDR3 is made up of 13 amino acids. CDR1 and CDR2 from the germline V gene are LNHNV and YYDKDF (reference sequence). Germline trimming cut 9 bases from V and 5 bases from J; bases unmatched to any gene: 5. The CDR3 here is CATRTGANNEQFF. The CDR3 DNA reads TGTGCCACGCGGACAGGGGCCAACAATGAGCAGTTCTTC.

The CDR3 sequence: CASSQAGVDQPQHF. The CDR3 region has the DNA TGCGCCAGCAGCCAAGCTGGGGTGGATCAGCCCCAGCATTTT. The chain couples TRBV4-1 to TRBJ1-5; D is unresolved. Germline-derived CDR1 and CDR2 are MGHRA and YSYEKL. The CDR3 covers 14 residues. V lost 1 base, J lost 5 bases, and 9 bases lay in between.

The chain links TRBV5-1 to TRBJ1-2; 7 positions agree with TRBD1. The germline gives CDR1 SGHRS, CDR2 YFSETQ. The CDR3 covers 15 residues. Trimming took 4 bases from V and 4 from J; bases not matched to a gene: 10. This CDR3 reads CASSPGWDSLYGYTF. The CDR3 DNA reads TGCGCCAGCAGCCCAGGATGGGACAGCCTCTATGGCTACACCTTC.

The gene calls are TRBV5-6 and TRBJ1-1; D gene ambiguous. Germline V gene lookup returns CDR1 SGHDT and CDR2 YYEEEE. The CDR3 length is 11 residues. V was pared by 3 bases and J by 7 bases, with 7 bases between. CDR3 sequence: CASSWGNEAFF. DNA of the CDR3: TGTGCCAGCAGCTGGGGAAATGAAGCTTTCTTT. Filled out from reference TRBV5-6 and TRBJ1-1, the complete variable domain reads DAGVTQSPTHLIKTRGQQVTLRCSPKSGHDTVSWYQQALGQGPQFIFQYYEEEERQRGNFPDRFSGHQFPNYSSELNVNALLLGDSALYLCASSWGNEAFFGQGTRLTVV.

This clone came up a few times. This chain connects TRBV6-1 to TRBJ1-4; TRBD1 aligns across 8 bases. J gave up 8 bases and V 3 bases, and 8 bases lay outside the gene matches. Germline assignment: CDR1 MNHNS and CDR2 SASEGT. This CDR3 is built from 15 residues. CDR3 amino acids: CASSEVTGGNEKLFF. As DNA, the CDR3 is TGTGCCAGCAGTGAGGTTACAGGGGGTAACGAAAAACTGTTTTTT.

J is TRBJ2-2 and V is TRBV14; 7 bases match TRBD2. The ends lost 1 base at V and 2 bases at J; junction bases unmatched: 13. CDR3 length: 19 residues. Germline lookup yields CDR1 SGHDN and CDR2 FVKESK. The CDR3 bases are TGTGCCAGCAGCCAAGGAGCTAGCGGAGCCCCCTTAAACACCGGGGAGCTGTTTTTT. This sequence encodes CASSQGASGAPLNTGELFF.

The genes are TRBV6-1 and TRBJ2-3; TRBD2 matches 11 bases. V lost 5 bases and J lost 2; bases outside the gene matches: 3. Germline V gene sequence: CDR1 MNHNS, CDR2 SASEGT. This CDR3 comprises 15 residues. CDR3 residues: CASSSLAGDTDTQYF. Here the CDR3 DNA reads TGTGCCAGCAGTTCACTAGCGGGAGACACAGATACGCAGTATTTT.

This chain links TRBV27 with TRBJ2-7, with 10 bases lining up with TRBD1. CDR1 and CDR2 from the germline V gene are MNHEY and SMNVEV (reference sequence). Trimming at V came to 3 bases and at J to 4 bases, leaving 9 bases not matched to a gene. The CDR3 spans 16 residues. CDR3 amino acids: CASSLLGTGEGYEQYF. CDR3 bases: TGTGCCAGCAGTTTGTTAGGGACAGGGGAGGGATACGAGCAGTACTTC.

This chain links TRBV25-1 with TRBJ2-3; TRBD1 matches 10 bases. V shed 3 bases and J 7 bases; nucleotides not matched to a gene: 10. The length of the CDR3 is 16 residues. Germline V gene sequence: CDR1 MGHDK, CDR2 SYGVNS. The CDR3 DNA reads TGTGCCAGCAGTGATTCGACAGGGGGCCAGGGGTATACGCAGTATTTT. Translated, it gives CASSDSTGGQGYTQYF.

The chain combines TRBV18 with TRBJ2-5, with D perhaps TRBD2 (5 bases). V was clipped by 2 bases and J by 4 bases, with 17 bases between them. Germline loops: CDR1 KGHSH, CDR2 LQKENI. This CDR3 spans 16 amino acids. The CDR3 sequence is CASSPVGLQRGETQYF. The CDR3 nucleotides are TGTGCCAGCTCACCAGTAGGGCTACAACGGGGAGAGACCCAGTACTTC. The whole variable domain, remainder taken from reference TRBV18 and TRBJ2-5, is NAGVMQNPRHLVRRRGQEARLRCSPMKGHSHVYWYRQLPEEGLKFMVYLQKENIIDESGMPKERFSAEFPKEGPSILRIQQVVRGDSAAYFCASSPVGLQRGETQYFGPGTRLLVL.

This clone appeared a few times. V and J are TRBV7-9 and TRBJ2-7; D unclear. V lost 3 bases and J 7 bases, leaving 10 bases between the germline ends. CDR3 length: 12 residues. Germline CDR1 reads SEHNR; CDR2 reads FQNEAQ (reference sequence). In DNA, the CDR3 is TGTGCCAGCAGCTTTCCCGTGGGAGAGCAGTACTTC. Its protein is CASSFPVGEQYF.

The V and J genes are TRBV25-1 and TRBJ2-2; D is unresolved. This CDR3 is built from 11 residues. V was shortened by 8 bases and J by 3 bases, with 4 bases between the two germline ends. The V gene's germline CDR1 is MGHDK and CDR2 SYGVNS. The CDR3: CASGDTGELFF. CDR3 nucleotide sequence: TGTGCCAGCGGAGACACCGGGGAGCTGTTTTTT.

The chain joins TRBV28 to TRBJ2-7; D perhaps matches TRBD2 (6 bases). The CDR3 is 15 amino acids. Germline CDR1 MDHEN, CDR2 SYDVKM. V dropped 3 bases and J dropped 7 bases, with 19 bases sitting between them. Here the CDR3 DNA reads TGTGCCAGCAGTTTTTCGGCGGGAACGATGGGGGAGCAGTACTTC. Its translation: CASSFSAGTMGEQYF.

This clone occurred many times. The J gene is TRBJ2-7, the V gene TRBV16; TRBD1 agrees at 10 bases. Germline loops: CDR1 KGHSY, CDR2 FQNENV. The CDR3 sequence is 15 residues long. V lost 0 bases, J lost 4 bases, and 3 bases stayed unmatched. The CDR3 DNA reads as TGTGCCAGCAGCCAATCAGTGGGACAGGGGTACGAGCAGTACTTC. Its translation is CASSQSVGQGYEQYF.

This chain connects TRBV9 to TRBJ2-1, with D perhaps matching TRBD2 (5 bases). V was clipped by 4 bases and J by 6 bases, with 8 bases between them. Per germline, CDR1 SGDLS and CDR2 YYNGEE. This CDR3 comprises 12 residues. The CDR3 loop reads CASSPGINEQFF. The CDR3, as DNA: TGTGCCAGCAGCCCGGGGATCAATGAGCAGTTCTTC.

This chain's CDR3 is CASSYRDRGRSAEKLFF. In nucleotides, the CDR3 is TGTGCCAGCAGTTACCGGGACAGGGGGCGTTCTGCTGAAAAACTGTTTTTT. The rearrangement joins TRBV28 to TRBJ1-4; 12 positions agree with TRBD1. Germline assignment: CDR1 MDHEN and CDR2 SYDVKM. Trimming removed 4 bases from V and 7 bases from J; junction bases left unmatched: 10. The CDR3 loop spans 17 amino acids.

The chain carries TRBV4-3 and TRBJ2-6; possibly TRBD2 for D (6 bases). Germline CDR1 LGHNA, CDR2 YSLEER. The CDR3 totals 16 residues. V was pared by 2 bases and J by 1 base, with 9 bases between. CDR3 loop: CASSQIRGSGANVLTF. In DNA form, the CDR3 reads TGCGCCAGCAGCCAAATACGGGGGTCTGGGGCCAACGTCCTGACTTTC.

This clone was seen at least ten times. The rearrangement uses TRBV20-1 and TRBJ1-2; weak D call: TRBD1 (5 bases). Trimming shortened V by 5 bases and J by 6 bases, and 10 bases separated the two germline ends. Germline CDR1 is DFQATT and CDR2 is SNEGSKA (reference sequence). The CDR3 contains 11 residues. The CDR3: CSAPAGDGYTF. The DNA for the CDR3 is TGCAGTGCTCCTGCGGGGGATGGCTACACCTTC.

This clone was counted only a few times. The CDR3 DNA is TGTGCCAGCAGGCCTCAGGTGAATCAGCCCCAGCATTTT. Amino acid sequence: CASRPQVNQPQHF. This chain connects TRBV6-6 to TRBJ1-5; D is ambiguous. This CDR3 contains 13 residues. The germline V gene has CDR1 MNHNY and CDR2 SVGAGI (reference sequence). Trimming pared 6 bases from V and 4 bases from J, leaving 10 bases between.

This chain connects TRBV6-1 to TRBJ1-2; no definite D call. The CDR3 has 15 residues. V lost 2 bases and J 0 bases, leaving 10 bases between the germline ends. Germline lookup yields CDR1 MNHNS and CDR2 SASEGT. The CDR3 sequence: CASSEYGTSNYGYTF. CDR3 sequence (DNA): TGTGCCAGCAGTGAATACGGCACTTCTAACTATGGCTACACCTTC.

The chain has TRBV15 and TRBJ2-1; D remains ambiguous. This CDR3 spans 14 amino acids. The V and J ends lost 6 bases and 10 bases respectively, with 19 bases between them. From germline, CDR1 is LNHNV and CDR2 YYDKDF (reference sequence). CDR3 DNA: TGTGCCACCAGGGGGTCTAATCCGGTCCGGGAGCAGTTCTTC. Translated, it gives CATRGSNPVREQFF.

The V and J genes are TRBV13 and TRBJ1-1; TRBD1 aligns across 7 bases. The CDR3 extends over 14 amino acids. J lost 6 bases, V lost 3 bases, and 7 bases had no gene match. Germline CDR1 is PRHDT and CDR2 is FYEKMQ (reference sequence). The CDR3 loop is CASSFPRQGAEAFF. CDR3 in DNA: TGTGCCAGCAGCTTCCCTAGACAGGGCGCTGAAGCTTTCTTT.

As for this clone: A far larger clone is one base from this, pointing to a likely read error. The V call is TRBV27, the J call TRBJ2-3; unclear D gene. Germline CDR1 is MNHEY and CDR2 is SMNVEV (reference sequence). This CDR3 comprises 16 residues. The CDR3: CVSSQGQRIARDTQYF. As DNA, the CDR3 is TGTGTCAGCAGCCAAGGCCAGCGTATAGCCAGAGATACGCAGTATTTT.

This clone was seen only a few times. The J gene is TRBJ2-2, the V gene TRBV4-3; no definite D call. There are 14 residues in the CDR3. V was trimmed by 0 bases and J by 7 bases, leaving 9 bases between them. Germline CDR1 and CDR2: LGHNA and YSLEER. Here the CDR3 DNA reads TGCGCCAGCAGCCAAGAAATCTGGCTCGGGGAGCTGTTTTTT. It is translated as CASSQEIWLGELFF.